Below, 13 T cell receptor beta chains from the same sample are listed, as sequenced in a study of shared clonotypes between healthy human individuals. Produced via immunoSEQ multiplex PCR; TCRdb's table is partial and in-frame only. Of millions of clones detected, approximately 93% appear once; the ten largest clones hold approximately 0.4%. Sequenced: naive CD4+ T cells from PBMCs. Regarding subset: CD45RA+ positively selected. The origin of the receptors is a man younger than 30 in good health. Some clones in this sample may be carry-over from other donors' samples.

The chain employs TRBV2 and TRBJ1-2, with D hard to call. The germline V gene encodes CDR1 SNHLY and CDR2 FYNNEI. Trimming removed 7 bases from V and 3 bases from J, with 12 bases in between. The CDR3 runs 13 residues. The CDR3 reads CASTPWWDYGYTF. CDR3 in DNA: TGTGCCAGCACCCCCTGGTGGGACTATGGCTACACCTTC.

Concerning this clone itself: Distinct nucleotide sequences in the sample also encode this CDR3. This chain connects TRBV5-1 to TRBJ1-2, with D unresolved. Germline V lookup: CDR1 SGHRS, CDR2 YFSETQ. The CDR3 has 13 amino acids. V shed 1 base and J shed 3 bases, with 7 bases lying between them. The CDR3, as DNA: TGCGCCAGCAGCTTGTCCCCAGACTATGGCTACACCTTC. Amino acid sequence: CASSLSPDYGYTF.

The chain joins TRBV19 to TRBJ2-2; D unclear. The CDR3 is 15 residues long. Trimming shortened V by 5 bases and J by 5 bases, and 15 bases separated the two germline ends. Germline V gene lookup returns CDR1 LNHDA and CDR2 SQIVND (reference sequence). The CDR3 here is CASSSRTLGTGELFF. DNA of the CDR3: TGTGCCAGTAGTTCCCGGACCCTCGGAACCGGGGAGCTGTTTTTT. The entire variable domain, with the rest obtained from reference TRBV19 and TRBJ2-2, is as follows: DGGITQSPKYLFRKEGQNVTLSCEQNLNHDAMYWYRQDPGQGLRLIYYSQIVNDFQKGDIAEGYSVSREKKESFPLTVTSAQKNPTAFYLCASSSRTLGTGELFFGEGSRLTVL.

Here the CDR3 DNA reads TGTGCCAGCAGCTTAGGACTAGCATGGCAGGAGCAGTTCTTC. It specifies CASSLGLAWQEQFF. This chain connects TRBV7-2 to TRBJ2-1; 7 nucleotides align to TRBD2. From germline, CDR1 is SGHTA and CDR2 FQGNSA. V gave up 1 base and J gave up 10 bases; unmatched junction bases: 7. The CDR3 spans 14 residues.

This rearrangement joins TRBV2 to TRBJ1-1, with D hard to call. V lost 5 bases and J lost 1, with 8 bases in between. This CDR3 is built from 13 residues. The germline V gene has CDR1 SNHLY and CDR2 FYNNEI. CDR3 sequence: CASSREANTEAFF. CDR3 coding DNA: TGTGCCAGCAGTCGAGAGGCGAACACTGAAGCTTTCTTT.

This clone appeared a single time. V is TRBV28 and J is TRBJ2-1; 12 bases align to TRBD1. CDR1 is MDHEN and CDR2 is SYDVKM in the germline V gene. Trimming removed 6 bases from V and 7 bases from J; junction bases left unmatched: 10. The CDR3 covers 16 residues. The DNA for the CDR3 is TGTGCCAGCAGGGTAACTCCGGGACAGGGGGCGAATGAGCAGTTCTTC. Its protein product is CASRVTPGQGANEQFF.

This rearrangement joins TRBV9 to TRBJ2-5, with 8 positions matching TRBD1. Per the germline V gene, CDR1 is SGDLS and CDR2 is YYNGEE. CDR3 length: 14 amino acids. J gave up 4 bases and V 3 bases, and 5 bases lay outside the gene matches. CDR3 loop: CASSEHTGGETQYF. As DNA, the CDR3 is TGTGCCAGCAGCGAGCACACAGGGGGAGAGACCCAGTACTTC.

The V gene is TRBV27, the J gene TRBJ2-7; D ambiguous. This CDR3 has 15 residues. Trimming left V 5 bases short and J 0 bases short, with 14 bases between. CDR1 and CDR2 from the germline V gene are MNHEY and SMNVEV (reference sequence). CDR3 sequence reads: CASSKIASGSYEQYF. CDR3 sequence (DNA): TGTGCCAGCAGTAAAATAGCTTCGGGCTCCTACGAGCAGTACTTC.

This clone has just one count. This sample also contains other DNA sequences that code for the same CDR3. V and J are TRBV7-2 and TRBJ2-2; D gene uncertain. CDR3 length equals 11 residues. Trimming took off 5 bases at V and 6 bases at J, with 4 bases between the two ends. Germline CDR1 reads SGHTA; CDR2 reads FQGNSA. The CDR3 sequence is CASSRAGELFF. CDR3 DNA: TGTGCCAGCAGCCGGGCCGGGGAGCTGTTTTTT.

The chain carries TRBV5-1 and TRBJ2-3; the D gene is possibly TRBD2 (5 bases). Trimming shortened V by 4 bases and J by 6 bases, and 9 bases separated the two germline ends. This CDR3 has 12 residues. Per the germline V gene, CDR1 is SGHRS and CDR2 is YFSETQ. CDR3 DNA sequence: TGCGCCAGCAGCGGGAGATCGGATACGCAGTATTTT. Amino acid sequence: CASSGRSDTQYF.

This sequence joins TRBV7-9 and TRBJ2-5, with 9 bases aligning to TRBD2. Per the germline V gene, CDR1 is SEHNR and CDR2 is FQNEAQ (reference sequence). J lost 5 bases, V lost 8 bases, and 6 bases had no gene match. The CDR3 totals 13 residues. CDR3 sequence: CASGAGGLETQYF. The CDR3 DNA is TGTGCCAGCGGAGCGGGGGGTCTGGAGACCCAGTACTTC.

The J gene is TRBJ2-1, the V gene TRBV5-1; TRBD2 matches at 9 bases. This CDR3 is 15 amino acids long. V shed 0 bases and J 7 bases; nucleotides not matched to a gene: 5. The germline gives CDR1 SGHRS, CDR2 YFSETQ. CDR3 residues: CASSLDSGSSNEQFF. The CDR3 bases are TGCGCCAGCAGCTTGGATAGCGGGAGTTCGAATGAGCAGTTCTTC.

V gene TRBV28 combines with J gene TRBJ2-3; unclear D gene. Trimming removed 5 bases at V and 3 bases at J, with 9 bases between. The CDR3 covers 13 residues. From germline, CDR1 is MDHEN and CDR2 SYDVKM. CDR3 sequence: CASSIGRTDTQYF. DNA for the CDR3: TGTGCCAGCAGTATTGGCAGAACAGATACGCAGTATTTT.